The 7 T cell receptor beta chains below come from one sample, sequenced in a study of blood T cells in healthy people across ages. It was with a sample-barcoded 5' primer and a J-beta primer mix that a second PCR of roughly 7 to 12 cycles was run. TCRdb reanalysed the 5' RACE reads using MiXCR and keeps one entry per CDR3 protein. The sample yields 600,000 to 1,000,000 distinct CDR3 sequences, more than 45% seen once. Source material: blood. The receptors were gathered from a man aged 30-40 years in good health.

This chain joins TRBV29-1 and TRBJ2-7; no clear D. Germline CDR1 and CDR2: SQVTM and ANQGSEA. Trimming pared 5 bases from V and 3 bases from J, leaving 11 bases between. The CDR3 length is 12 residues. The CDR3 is CSVSSLNYEQYF. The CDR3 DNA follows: TGCAGCGTTAGCTCCCTCAACTACGAGCAGTACTTC.

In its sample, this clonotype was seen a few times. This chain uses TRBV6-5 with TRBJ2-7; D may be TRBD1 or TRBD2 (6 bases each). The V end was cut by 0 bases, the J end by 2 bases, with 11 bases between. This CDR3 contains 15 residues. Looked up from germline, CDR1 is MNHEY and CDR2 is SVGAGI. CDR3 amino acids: CASSYSTGAAYEQYF. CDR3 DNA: TGTGCCAGCAGTTACTCGACGGGGGCGGCCTACGAGCAGTACTTC.

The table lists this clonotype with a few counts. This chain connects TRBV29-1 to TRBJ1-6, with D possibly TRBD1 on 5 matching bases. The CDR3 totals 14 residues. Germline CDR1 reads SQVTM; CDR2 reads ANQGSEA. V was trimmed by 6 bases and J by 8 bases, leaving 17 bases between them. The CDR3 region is CSVAEGRGDSPLHF. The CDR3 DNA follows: TGCAGCGTGGCCGAGGGACGCGGGGATTCACCCCTCCACTTT.

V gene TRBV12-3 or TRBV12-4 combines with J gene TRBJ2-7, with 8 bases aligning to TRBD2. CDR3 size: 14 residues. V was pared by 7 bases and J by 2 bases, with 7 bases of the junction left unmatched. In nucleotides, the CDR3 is TGTGCCAGCACCTTCATAGCGGGACCCTACGAGCAGTACTTC. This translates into CASTFIAGPYEQYF.

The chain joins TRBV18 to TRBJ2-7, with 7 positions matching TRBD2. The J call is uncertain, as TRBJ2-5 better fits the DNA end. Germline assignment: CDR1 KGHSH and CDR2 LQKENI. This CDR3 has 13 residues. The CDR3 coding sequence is TGTGCCAGCTCACCTTCCGGGAGGTCGACCCAGTACTTC. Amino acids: CASSPSGRSTQYF.

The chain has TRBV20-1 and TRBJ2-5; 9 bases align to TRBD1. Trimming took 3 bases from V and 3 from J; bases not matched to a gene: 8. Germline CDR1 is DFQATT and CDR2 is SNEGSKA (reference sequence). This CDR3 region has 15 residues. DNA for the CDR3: TGCAGTGCTAGTGGTCTTTGGGACAGGGAAGAGACCCAGTACTTC. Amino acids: CSASGLWDREETQYF.

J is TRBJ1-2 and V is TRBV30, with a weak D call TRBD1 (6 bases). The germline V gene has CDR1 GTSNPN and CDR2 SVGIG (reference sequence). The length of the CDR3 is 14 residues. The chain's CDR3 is CVTGGSNSNYGYTF. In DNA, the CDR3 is TGTGTGACTGGGGGCTCAAATTCTAACTATGGCTACACCTTC.